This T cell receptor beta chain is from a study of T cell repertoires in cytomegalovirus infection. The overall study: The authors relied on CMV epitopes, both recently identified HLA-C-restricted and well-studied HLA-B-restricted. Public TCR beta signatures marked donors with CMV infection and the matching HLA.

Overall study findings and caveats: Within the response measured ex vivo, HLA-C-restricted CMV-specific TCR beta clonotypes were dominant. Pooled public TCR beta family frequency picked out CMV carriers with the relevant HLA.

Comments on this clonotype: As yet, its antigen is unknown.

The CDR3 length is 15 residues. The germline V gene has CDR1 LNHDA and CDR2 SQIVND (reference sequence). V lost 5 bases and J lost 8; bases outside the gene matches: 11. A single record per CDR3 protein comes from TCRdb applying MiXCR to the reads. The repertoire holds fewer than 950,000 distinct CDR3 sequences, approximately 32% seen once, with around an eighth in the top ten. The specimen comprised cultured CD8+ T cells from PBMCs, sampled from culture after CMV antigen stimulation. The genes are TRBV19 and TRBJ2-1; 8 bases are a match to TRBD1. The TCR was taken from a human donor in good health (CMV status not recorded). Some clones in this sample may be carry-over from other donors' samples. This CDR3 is CASSPFGQGQHEQFF. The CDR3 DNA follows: TGTGCCAGTAGTCCGTTCGGACAGGGTCAACATGAGCAGTTCTTC.